This passage covers 24 T cell receptor beta chains from one sample sequenced in a study of CD8 T cells in ankylosing spondylitis. Antigen specificity for these receptors is unknown. TCRdb independently ran MiXCR on the 5' RACE reads; one entry per CDR3 protein. The table records 200,000 to 250,000 distinct CDR3 sequences, just under 7.5% of them present only once. The study, taken as a whole, reports: Roughly 8 highly homologous variants formed a TCR beta motif that appeared characteristic of ankylosing spondylitis blood.

The specimen sequenced was blood, either unsorted or a sorted T cell fraction (not recorded which). The receptors derive from a male donor with ankylosing spondylitis.

This clonotype was counted at least ten times. This chain joins TRBV7-2 and TRBJ2-3; 9 nucleotides match TRBD2. The CDR3 sequence is 17 residues long. The germline V gene has CDR1 SGHTA and CDR2 FQGNSA. J lost 2 bases, V lost 4 bases, and 10 bases had no gene match. The CDR3 DNA follows: TGTGCCAGCAGCTGGCCATTAGCGGGAGATATCACAGATACGCAGTATTTT. It translates to CASSWPLAGDITDTQYF.

This clonotype was counted at least ten times. The rearrangement joins TRBV5-8 to TRBJ2-6, with 13 bases that match TRBD2. V dropped 4 bases and J dropped 2; count of bases not matched to a gene: 6. Germline lookup yields CDR1 SGHTS and CDR2 YDEGEE. The CDR3 is 18 amino acids. The CDR3, as DNA: TGTGCCAGCAGCCTATGGACTAGCGGGAGACCTGGGGCCAACGTCCTGACTTTC. Its protein product is CASSLWTSGRPGANVLTF.

About this clonotype: With a much larger clone just one base away, this may be a read error. The rearrangement links TRBV6-2 or TRBV6-3 to TRBJ1-2; the D is unclear. Between the trimmed V and J ends, which lost 0 bases and 7 bases, there was a span of 3 bases. CDR1 and CDR2 from the germline V gene are MNHEY and SVGEGT. The CDR3 has 11 amino acids. The CDR3 region has the DNA TGTGCCAGCAGTTACTCGGCTGGCTACACCTTC. Protein product: CASSYSAGYTF.

This clonotype showed up just a few times. V and J are TRBV30 and TRBJ1-5; no definite D call. Trimming cost V 0 bases and J 5 bases, with 5 bases left between them. This CDR3 has 12 residues. Germline CDR1 reads GTSNPN; CDR2 reads SVGIG (reference sequence). The CDR3 DNA is TGTGCCTGGAGTGTAGGACATCAGCCCCAGCATTTT. Amino acid sequence: CAWSVGHQPQHF.

This clonotype was seen many times. V gene TRBV4-2 combines with J gene TRBJ1-1, with D perhaps TRBD1 (5 bases). This CDR3 contains 13 residues. Germline-derived CDR1 and CDR2 are LGHNA and YNFKEQ. V was cut by 6 bases and J by 1 base, with 9 bases left in between. In DNA form, the CDR3 reads TGTGCCAGCAGTCCGGGGGAGAACACTGAAGCTTTCTTT. This encodes CASSPGENTEAFF.

This clonotype was observed a few times. This chain connects TRBV6-2 or TRBV6-3 to TRBJ1-5, with unresolved D. The CDR3 length is 16 residues. Germline loops: CDR1 MNHEY, CDR2 SVGEGT. V lost 6 bases, J lost 3 bases, and 18 bases lay in between. CDR3 loop: CASRTHVGSDNQPQHF. CDR3 bases: TGTGCCAGCAGGACTCACGTGGGTAGCGACAATCAGCCCCAGCATTTT.

In this sample, this clonotype turned up a few times. The gene calls are TRBV12-3 or TRBV12-4 and TRBJ1-1; tentative D call: TRBD1 (5 bases). This CDR3 has 16 residues. Trimming stripped 6 bases from V and 0 bases from J, with 17 bases between. This CDR3 reads CASSLSWDGMNTEAFF. In DNA form, the CDR3 reads TGTGCCAGCAGCTTATCCTGGGACGGCATGAACACTGAAGCTTTCTTT.

J is TRBJ1-1 and V is TRBV7-2, with D possibly TRBD1 on 5 matching bases. Trimming left V 0 bases short and J 5 bases short, with 16 bases between. CDR3 length equals 16 residues. The germline V gene encodes CDR1 SGHTA and CDR2 FQGNSA. CDR3 in amino acids: CASSLALRGGKTEAFF. The CDR3 nucleotides are TGTGCCAGCAGCTTAGCGCTTAGGGGTGGAAAGACTGAAGCTTTCTTT.

This clonotype occurred many times. The chain carries TRBV27 and TRBJ2-1; 8 bases are shared with TRBD1. Germline V lookup: CDR1 MNHEY, CDR2 SMNVEV (reference sequence). J was trimmed by 7 bases and V by 5 bases; bases with no gene match: 7. The length of the CDR3 is 14 residues. CDR3 coding DNA: TGTGCCAGCAGTCCCAGGACAGGGAAAAATGAGCAGTTCTTC. Residues: CASSPRTGKNEQFF.

The J gene is TRBJ2-1, the V gene TRBV20-1; possible D gene TRBD2, 6 bases. Germline CDR1 and CDR2: DFQATT and SNEGSKA (reference sequence). The CDR3 contains 16 residues. V was clipped by 1 base and J by 7 bases, with 20 bases between them. CDR3 nucleotides: TGCAGTGCTAGAGGTGACCGGGGACTTCCCGGGAATGAGCAGTTCTTC. Translating it yields CSARGDRGLPGNEQFF.

At least ten counts were recorded for this clonotype. The genes are TRBV12-3 or TRBV12-4 and TRBJ2-7, with a tentative D call TRBD1 (5 bases). The CDR3 length is 14 residues. The ends were cut back, 4 bases at V and 1 base at J, with 11 bases in the middle. Here the CDR3 reads CASSSGPGSYEQYF. The CDR3 DNA reads as TGTGCCAGCAGTTCAGGCCCAGGGTCCTACGAGCAGTACTTC.

This clonotype was counted many times. The rearrangement uses TRBV12-3 or TRBV12-4 and TRBJ2-7; 7 nucleotides match TRBD1. The CDR3 length is 13 residues. J lost 5 bases, V lost 6 bases, and 7 bases had no gene match. The CDR3 DNA follows: TGTGCCAGCAGCGATAACAGGGGCCACGAGCAGTACTTC. The encoded protein is CASSDNRGHEQYF.

As concerns this clonotype: A much larger clone differs from this one at a single base, so this may be a read error. This chain links TRBV18 with TRBJ2-1; 7 positions match TRBD2. This CDR3 spans 14 amino acids. Per the germline V gene, CDR1 is KGHSH and CDR2 is LQKENI. CDR3 nucleotide sequence: TGTGTCAGCTCACCACGTGGCGGGAGAAGAGAGCAGTTCTTC. This sequence encodes CVSSPRGGRREQFF.

This clonotype was seen repeatedly, ten times or more. The rearrangement joins TRBV12-3 or TRBV12-4 to TRBJ1-5; possible D gene TRBD1, 5 bases. V was cut by 1 base and J by 3 bases, with 10 bases left in between. The CDR3 runs to 15 residues. The CDR3 sequence: CASSLGWGINQPQHF. The DNA of the CDR3 is TGTGCCAGCAGTTTAGGGTGGGGGATCAATCAGCCCCAGCATTTT.

The CDR3, as DNA: TGTGCCAGTACCTATAGGGGGAGCGGGGCCAACGTCCTGACTTTC. Residues: CASTYRGSGANVLTF. The chain recombines TRBV6-1 with TRBJ2-6, with a possible D match to TRBD1 (6 bases). The CDR3 runs to 15 residues. The germline V gene encodes CDR1 MNHNS and CDR2 SASEGT. The V and J ends lost 9 bases and 4 bases respectively, with 16 bases between them.

This clonotype was seen many times. This sequence joins TRBV12-3 or TRBV12-4 and TRBJ2-6; 7 positions match TRBD1. The V gene end was trimmed by 1 base and the J gene end by 2 bases; junction bases not matched to a gene: 8. The CDR3 covers 18 residues. The CDR3 sequence: CASSLGGQARPGANVLTF. The CDR3, as DNA: TGTGCCAGCAGTTTAGGTGGACAGGCGCGACCTGGGGCCAACGTCCTGACTTTC.

This clonotype was observed at least ten times. This chain connects TRBV4-3 to TRBJ1-2, with TRBD1 matching 8 bases. The length of the CDR3 is 17 residues. Losses at the gene ends were 0 bases for V and 2 bases for J; bases not matched to a gene: 8. Germline loops: CDR1 LGHNA, CDR2 YSLEER. The CDR3 region is CASSQEAGGQPNYGYTF. In DNA form, the CDR3 reads TGCGCCAGCAGCCAAGAGGCAGGGGGCCAACCGAACTATGGCTACACCTTC.

The chain couples TRBV6-1 to TRBJ1-2; D may be TRBD1 (5 bases). The length of the CDR3 is 16 residues. V was shortened by 5 bases and J by 4 bases, with 20 bases between the two germline ends. The V gene's germline CDR1 is MNHNS and CDR2 SASEGT. CDR3 in amino acids: CASSNPGRPGFYGYTF. In DNA form, the CDR3 reads TGTGCCAGCAGTAATCCGGGACGGCCGGGATTCTATGGCTACACCTTC.

V gene TRBV7-9 combines with J gene TRBJ2-1; 8 positions agree with TRBD2. J lost 5 bases, V lost 4 bases, and 7 bases had no gene match. Germline V lookup: CDR1 SEHNR, CDR2 FQNEAQ (reference sequence). CDR3 length: 15 amino acids. The CDR3, as DNA: TGTGCCAGCAGCTCTCCGGGACTAGGAAACAATGAGCAGTTCTTC. Protein: CASSSPGLGNNEQFF.

This clonotype was recorded many times. The gene calls are TRBV6-5 and TRBJ1-2, with TRBD1 matching over 7 bases. The CDR3 extends over 12 amino acids. CDR1 is MNHEY and CDR2 is SVGAGI in the germline V gene. The V and J ends lost 6 bases and 7 bases, in that order; junction bases with no gene match: 5. The CDR3 spells CASRIYRGGYTF. The CDR3 coding sequence is TGTGCCAGCAGAATCTACAGGGGTGGCTACACCTTC.

This clonotype showed up many times. The chain is built from TRBV4-3 and TRBJ2-7; a possible D gene is TRBD1 (5 bases). From germline, CDR1 is LGHNA and CDR2 YSLEER. The CDR3 runs to 16 residues. Trimming took off 1 base at V and 1 base at J, with 14 bases between the two ends. The CDR3 DNA reads TGCGCCAGCAGCCAAGCCGACAATAAGGGGTCCTACGAGCAGTACTTC. It encodes CASSQADNKGSYEQYF.

This clonotype was recorded many times. This chain links TRBV20-1 with TRBJ2-7, with 9 nucleotides matching TRBD1. Germline V gives CDR1 DFQATT, CDR2 SNEGSKA (reference sequence). The CDR3 covers 14 residues. V was pared by 4 bases and J by 2 bases, with 6 bases of the junction left unmatched. The CDR3 is CSATPGTGTYEQYF. For the CDR3, the DNA is TGCAGTGCTACCCCAGGGACAGGGACCTACGAGCAGTACTTC.

This clonotype showed up many times. V gene TRBV6-2 or TRBV6-3 combines with J gene TRBJ2-1; TRBD1 agrees at 8 bases. The CDR3 covers 17 residues. Trimming took 2 bases from V and 4 from J; bases not matched to a gene: 10. Per germline, CDR1 MNHEY and CDR2 SVGEGT. This chain's CDR3 is CASSYDPGQDLYNEQFF. DNA of the CDR3: TGTGCCAGCAGTTACGACCCGGGACAGGACCTTTACAATGAGCAGTTCTTC.

This clonotype was seen many times. V gene TRBV27 combines with J gene TRBJ2-7, with TRBD1 matching over 11 bases. The junction had 8 bases not matched to a gene; V was cut back by 10 bases and J by 6 bases. The CDR3 length is 13 residues. Germline V gives CDR1 MNHEY, CDR2 SMNVEV (reference sequence). CDR3 sequence (DNA): TGTGCCACCGGGACAGGGGGTTTGGGCGAGCAGTACTTC. Protein: CATGTGGLGEQYF.